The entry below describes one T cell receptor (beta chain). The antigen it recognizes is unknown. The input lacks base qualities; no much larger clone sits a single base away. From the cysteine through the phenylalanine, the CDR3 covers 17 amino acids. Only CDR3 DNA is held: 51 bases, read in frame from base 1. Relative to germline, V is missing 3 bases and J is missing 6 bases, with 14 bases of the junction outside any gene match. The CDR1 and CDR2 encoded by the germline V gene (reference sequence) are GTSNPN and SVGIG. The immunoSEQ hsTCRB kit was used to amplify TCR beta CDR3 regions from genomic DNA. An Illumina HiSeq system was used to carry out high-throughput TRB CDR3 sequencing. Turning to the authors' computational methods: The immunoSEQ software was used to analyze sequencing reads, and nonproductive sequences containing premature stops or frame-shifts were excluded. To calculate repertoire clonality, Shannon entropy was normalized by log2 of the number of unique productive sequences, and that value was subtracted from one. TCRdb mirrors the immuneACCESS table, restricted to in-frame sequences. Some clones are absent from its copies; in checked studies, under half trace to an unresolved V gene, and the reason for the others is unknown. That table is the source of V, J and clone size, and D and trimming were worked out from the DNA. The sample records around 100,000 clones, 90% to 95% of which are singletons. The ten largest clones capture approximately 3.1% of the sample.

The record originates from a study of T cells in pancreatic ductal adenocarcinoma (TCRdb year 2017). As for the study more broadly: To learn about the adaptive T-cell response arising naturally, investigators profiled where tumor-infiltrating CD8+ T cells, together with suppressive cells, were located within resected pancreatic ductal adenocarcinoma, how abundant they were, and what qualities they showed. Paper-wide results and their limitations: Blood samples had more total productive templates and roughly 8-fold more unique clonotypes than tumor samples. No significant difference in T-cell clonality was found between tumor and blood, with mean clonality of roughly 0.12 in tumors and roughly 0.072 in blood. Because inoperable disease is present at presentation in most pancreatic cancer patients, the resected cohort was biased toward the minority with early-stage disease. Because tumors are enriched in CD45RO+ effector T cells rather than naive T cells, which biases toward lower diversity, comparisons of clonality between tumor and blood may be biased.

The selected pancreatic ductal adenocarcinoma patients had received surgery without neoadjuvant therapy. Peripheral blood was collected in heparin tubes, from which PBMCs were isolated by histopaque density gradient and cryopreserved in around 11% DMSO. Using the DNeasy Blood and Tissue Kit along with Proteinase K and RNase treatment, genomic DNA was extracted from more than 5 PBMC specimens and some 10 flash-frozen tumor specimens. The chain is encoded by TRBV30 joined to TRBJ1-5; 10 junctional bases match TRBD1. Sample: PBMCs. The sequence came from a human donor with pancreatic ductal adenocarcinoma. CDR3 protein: CAWSAVFSRDRGQPQHF. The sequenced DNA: TGTGCCTGGAGCGCAGTCTTCTCCCGGGACAGGGGTCAGCCCCAGCATTTT.